The subject of this entry is one TCR beta chain. Its antigen remains unidentified. In the PCR, 60 Vbeta and 13 Jbeta primers were used. As processed by the authors: In a later analysis, the count reached 76 million or so unique TCR beta chains, with 9 million to 11 million shared. TCRdb's copy holds only in-frame clones and misses some; the assay was immunoSEQ multiplex PCR. The DNA gave D and trimming, while V, J and clone size come from that table. The sample lists 100,000 to 150,000 clones; approximately 8.6% were seen once. This sample was included in a study of cytomegalovirus exposure and HLA in healthy donors. Germline CDR1 reads SNHLY; CDR2 reads FYNNEI. The CDR3 covers 14 residues. Trimming shortened V by 0 bases and J by 5 bases, and 10 bases separated the two germline ends. Study-wide results and caveats: In a later analysis, V- and J-gene trimming of beta chains associated with a DCLRE1C missense variant, replicated independently. Cytomegalovirus association was assigned to about 150 TCR beta chains.

Material: PBMCs. The rearrangement uses TRBV2 and TRBJ2-5; unclear D gene. The clonotype comes from a woman aged 40 to 50 in good health and CMV-seropositive. CDR3: CASSEARPAETQYF. In nucleotides, the CDR3 is TGTGCCAGCAGTGAAGCGCGGCCAGCGGAGACCCAGTACTTC.